The 24 T cell receptor beta chains below come from one sample, sequenced in a study of T cells after yellow fever vaccination. One entry per CDR3 protein, called by TCRdb with MiXCR from the 5' RACE reads. The sample includes some 550,000 distinct CDR3 sequences, about 19% seen only once; the top ten take approximately 15%. The sample in question was PBMCs, obtained 15 days after the yellow fever booster vaccination. The receptors here all came from a man aged 25-45 years who received the YFV17D yellow fever vaccine.

The sample holds a few counts of this clonotype. This chain links TRBV7-2 with TRBJ2-7; 10 bases are shared with TRBD2. Per the germline V gene, CDR1 is SGHTA and CDR2 is FQGNSA. Unmatched junction bases numbered 15, after V lost 6 bases and J lost 4 bases. The CDR3 totals 17 residues. The CDR3 DNA sequence: TGTGCCAGCAGGGGGTACCAGGAGCGGGAGGGCCTATACGAGCAGTACTTC. The encoded protein is CASRGYQEREGLYEQYF.

In this sample, this clonotype turned up a few times. The chain links TRBV3-1 to TRBJ2-5; D might be TRBD1 or TRBD2, each matching 5 bases. The CDR3 runs to 13 residues. Between the trimmed V and J ends, which lost 7 bases and 2 bases, there was a span of 11 bases. The germline V gene has CDR1 LGHDT and CDR2 YNNKEL (reference sequence). Here the CDR3 reads CASNRGPQETQYF. CDR3 bases: TGTGCCAGCAACCGGGGACCGCAAGAGACCCAGTACTTC.

There are a few counts of this clonotype. The CDR3 region has the DNA TGTGCCAGCAGCCTGCAGACTAGCGGGAGCGATGAGCAGTTCTTC. This gives the protein CASSLQTSGSDEQFF. The gene calls are TRBV7-2 and TRBJ2-1; TRBD2 matches 12 bases. The V gene end was trimmed by 5 bases and the J gene end by 8 bases; junction bases not matched to a gene: 7. The germline CDR1 and CDR2 sequences are SGHTA and FQGNSA. This CDR3 is 15 amino acids long.

The V call is TRBV18, the J call TRBJ2-3; 7 bases match TRBD2. This CDR3 is 16 amino acids long. J was trimmed by 0 bases and V by 3 bases; bases with no gene match: 6. Looked up from germline, CDR1 is KGHSH and CDR2 is LQKENI. CDR3 loop: CASSPSSGTSTDTQYF. CDR3 sequence (DNA): TGTGCCAGCTCACCTTCGAGCGGGACTAGCACAGATACGCAGTATTTT.

The chain has TRBV25-1 and TRBJ2-5; D gene ambiguous. This CDR3 is 15 amino acids long. V lost 2 bases to trimming and J lost 1 base, with 11 bases between them. CDR1 MGHDK and CDR2 SYGVNS come from the germline V gene. The DNA of the CDR3 is TGTGCCAGCAGTGAAGGTACCATCGCCCAAGAGACCCAGTACTTC. It codes for CASSEGTIAQETQYF.

This clonotype came up a few times. The CDR3 reads CASSLGSREVPYNEQFF. The CDR3 nucleotides are TGTGCCAGCAGCTTAGGTTCGCGGGAGGTCCCCTACAATGAGCAGTTCTTC. This chain joins TRBV7-9 and TRBJ2-1; 8 bases align to TRBD2. Germline V gene data show CDR1 as SEHNR and CDR2 as FQNEAQ (reference sequence). V shed 1 base, J shed 2 bases, and the junction held 7 bases outside the gene matches. This CDR3 region has 17 residues. Based on the CDR3 plus reference TRBV7-9 and TRBJ2-1, the full variable domain is DTGVSQNPRHKITKRGQNVTFRCDPISEHNRLYWYRQTLGQGPEFLTYFQNEAQLEKSRLLSDRFSAERPKGSFSTLEIQRTEQGDSAMYLCASSLGSREVPYNEQFFGPGTRLTVL.

The chain couples TRBV10-2 to TRBJ2-7; a weak D match, TRBD1 (5 bases). Germline CDR1 and CDR2: WSHSY and SAAADI. The V gene lost 4 bases and the J gene lost 6 bases, with 13 bases spanning the gap. The CDR3 contains 13 residues. The CDR3 DNA follows: TGCGCCAGCAGTGGGCAGGGCGTATCCGAGCAGTACTTC. Protein product: CASSGQGVSEQYF.

This clonotype was seen more than once but under ten times. The gene calls are TRBV6-5 and TRBJ2-1; 8 bases agree with TRBD1. Germline V gene lookup returns CDR1 MNHEY and CDR2 SVGAGI. The CDR3 has 16 amino acids. Trimming removed 0 bases from V and 4 bases from J; junction bases left unmatched: 5. CDR3 nucleotide sequence: TGTGCCAGCAGTTACTCCCGAACAGGGGGGTACAATGAGCAGTTCTTC. Translating it yields CASSYSRTGGYNEQFF.

This clonotype was observed a handful of times. The V gene is TRBV29-1, the J gene TRBJ2-2, with a possible D match to TRBD2 (6 bases). V lost 1 base and J 4 bases, leaving 10 bases between the germline ends. The germline gives CDR1 SQVTM, CDR2 ANQGSEA. The CDR3 spans 14 residues. CDR3 in amino acids: CSVEGGTATGELFF. CDR3 nucleotides: TGCAGCGTTGAAGGGGGGACTGCCACCGGGGAGCTGTTTTTT.

This clonotype has just a few counts. The V gene is TRBV29-1, the J gene TRBJ2-3; the D gene could be TRBD1 or TRBD2 (6 bases each). Germline-derived CDR1 and CDR2 are SQVTM and ANQGSEA. The CDR3 length is 17 residues. V was cut by 0 bases and J by 1 base, with 17 bases left in between. CDR3 sequence reads: CSVEDFRGGARTDTQYF. CDR3 sequence (DNA): TGCAGCGTTGAAGATTTCAGGGGAGGAGCCCGCACAGATACGCAGTATTTT.

This chain connects TRBV5-1 to TRBJ2-5; 9 nucleotides line up with TRBD1. V lost 1 base to trimming and J lost 5 bases; unmatched junction nucleotides: 6. Germline V gene data show CDR1 as SGHRS and CDR2 as YFSETQ. The CDR3 has 15 amino acids. CDR3 loop: CASSLNRQGGETQYF. CDR3 in DNA: TGCGCCAGCAGCTTGAACCGACAGGGGGGGGAGACCCAGTACTTC.

This clonotype was counted once. The chain carries TRBV14 and TRBJ1-6; D not certain. Trimming removed 1 base at V and 9 bases at J, with 1 base between. CDR1 is SGHDN and CDR2 is FVKESK in the germline V gene. The CDR3 contains 11 residues. The CDR3 protein is CASSQVSPLHF. The CDR3 coding sequence is TGTGCCAGCAGCCAAGTTTCACCCCTCCACTTT.

This clonotype was picked up many times. The chain uses TRBV20-1 and TRBJ1-1, with TRBD1 as a possible D gene (5 bases). Germline V lookup: CDR1 DFQATT, CDR2 SNEGSKA (reference sequence). This CDR3 is 14 amino acids long. The ends were cut back, 0 bases at V and 6 bases at J, with 14 bases in the middle. The DNA for the CDR3 is TGCAGTGCTAGAGAAGGGGCTTTCAACGCTGAAGCTTTCTTT. Translating gives CSAREGAFNAEAFF.

In its sample, this clonotype was seen a few times. The chain links TRBV11-2 to TRBJ1-2; 8 bases fit TRBD1. The V gene end was trimmed by 4 bases and the J gene end by 1 base; junction bases not matched to a gene: 5. There are 15 residues in the CDR3. Germline V gives CDR1 SGHAT, CDR2 FQNNGV. CDR3: CASSSRDRSNYGYTF. The CDR3 bases are TGTGCCAGCAGCTCCCGGGACAGGAGTAACTATGGCTACACCTTC.

V is TRBV20-1 and J is TRBJ2-3, with D perhaps given as TRBD1 or TRBD2 (5 bases each). CDR1 is DFQATT and CDR2 is SNEGSKA in the germline V gene (reference sequence). V was trimmed by 3 bases and J by 0 bases, leaving 10 bases between them. This CDR3 spans 14 amino acids. The CDR3 spells CSARRGTSTDTQYF. In nucleotides, the CDR3 is TGCAGTGCTAGGAGGGGCACTAGCACAGATACGCAGTATTTT.

This clonotype appeared a few times. V usage is TRBV12-3 or TRBV12-4 and J usage is TRBJ2-7; D gene ambiguous. The CDR3 loop spans 14 amino acids. Trimming took 3 bases from V and 3 from J, leaving 12 bases between them. In DNA, the CDR3 is TGTGCCAGCAGTTTCCTAGGTGGGGACTACGAGCAGTACTTC. It is translated as CASSFLGGDYEQYF.

The table lists this clonotype with many counts. V usage is TRBV21-1 and J usage is TRBJ2-1; the table calls TRBD1, which could not be checked here. TRBV21-1 constitutes a pseudogene. The CDR3 spans 16 residues. CDR3 DNA sequence: TGTGCCAGCAGCACTCGGGGCGGGGCCTCCTACAATGAGCAGTTCTTC. Protein sequence: CASSTRGGASYNEQFF.

The CDR3 loop reads CASSLPTLGTYYEQYF. CDR3 DNA sequence: TGTGCCAGCAGCTTACCGACTTTGGGGACGTACTACGAGCAGTACTTC. The chain couples TRBV7-8 to TRBJ2-7, with D perhaps being TRBD1 or TRBD2 (5 bases each). The germline V gene encodes CDR1 SGHVS and CDR2 FQNEAQ. The CDR3 runs 16 residues. V gave up 2 bases and J gave up 3 bases, with 17 bases separating them.

The genes are TRBV5-1 and TRBJ2-2, with TRBD1 identical over 7 bases. Losses at the gene ends were 4 bases for V and 3 bases for J; bases not matched to a gene: 6. This CDR3 is 15 amino acids long. Germline CDR1 is SGHRS and CDR2 is YFSETQ. CDR3 loop: CASSPGQSDTGELFF. The CDR3 region has the DNA TGCGCCAGCAGCCCGGGACAGAGCGACACCGGGGAGCTGTTTTTT. The full variable domain, in which reference TRBV5-1 and TRBJ2-2 provide the parts outside the CDR3, is KAGVTQTPRYLIKTRGQQVTLSCSPISGHRSVSWYQQTPGQGLQFLFEYFSETQRNKGNFPGRFSGRQFSNSRSEMNVSTLELGDSALYLCASSPGQSDTGELFFGEGSRLTVL.

This clonotype turned up a few times. J is TRBJ2-1 and V is TRBV12-3 or TRBV12-4, with TRBD2 identical over 8 bases. This CDR3 spans 14 amino acids. The V gene end was trimmed by 5 bases and the J gene end by 3 bases; junction bases not matched to a gene: 3. CDR3 bases: TGTGCCAGCAGTAAAGCGGGAGACTACAATGAGCAGTTCTTC. The encoded protein is CASSKAGDYNEQFF.

The rearrangement uses TRBV10-3 and TRBJ2-7; tentative D call: TRBD1 (5 bases). CDR3 length: 13 residues. Trimming pared 2 bases from V and 5 bases from J, leaving 10 bases between. Germline values: CDR1 ENHRY, CDR2 SYGVKD. CDR3 sequence: CAISEQRGNEQYF. The CDR3 DNA reads TGTGCCATCAGTGAGCAAAGGGGTAACGAGCAGTACTTC.

This clonotype was seen a handful of times. The rearrangement links TRBV6-6 to TRBJ2-1; the D gene is possibly TRBD2 (5 bases). CDR1 MNHNY and CDR2 SVGAGI come from the germline V gene (reference sequence). The V end lost 8 bases, the J end lost 12 bases, and 14 bases lay between the germline ends. There are 11 residues in the CDR3. CDR3 sequence reads: CASGLNDGQFF. The DNA for the CDR3 is TGTGCCAGCGGACTGAATGATGGGCAGTTCTTC.

The chain combines TRBV9 with TRBJ1-2; D gene unclear. V shed 0 bases and J shed 6 bases, with 18 bases lying between them. The CDR3 runs 16 residues. Germline V lookup: CDR1 SGDLS, CDR2 YYNGEE. DNA for the CDR3: TGTGCCAGCAGCGTAGCGACGGCAGTATATGAGAATGGCTACACCTTC. Translated, it gives CASSVATAVYENGYTF.

This clonotype was found a few times. The gene calls are TRBV15 and TRBJ2-1; D not certain. Trimming took off 2 bases at V and 4 bases at J, with 18 bases between the two ends. This CDR3 has 17 residues. Germline loops: CDR1 LNHNV, CDR2 YYDKDF (reference sequence). CDR3 coding DNA: TGTGCCACCAGCAGACAGATTTTGGACGGGCCGTACAATGAGCAGTTCTTC. This encodes CATSRQILDGPYNEQFF.